This entry describes one T cell receptor (beta chain). TCRdb keeps only in-frame clones here, not all; method: immunoSEQ multiplex PCR. The data hold some 15,000 clones, with about four fifths observed a single time. Trimming took off 0 bases at V and 2 bases at J, with 7 bases between the two ends. CDR3 length: 14 residues. CDR1 and CDR2 from the germline V gene are SGHDT and YYEEEE. These data are taken from a study of technical replicates of blood from a few donors. The clonotype originates from a human donor in good health. Sequences were obtained from PBMCs. The gene calls are TRBV5-6 and TRBJ2-3; D is possibly TRBD1 (5 bases). This CDR3 is CASSLVQDTDTQYF. The CDR3, as DNA: TGTGCCAGCAGCTTGGTACAGGACACAGATACGCAGTATTTT.